The text below deals with one TCR beta chain. What it binds is not known. The sample belongs to a study of cytomegalovirus exposure and HLA in healthy donors. General study results and limits: DRB1 showed the most TCR associations and HLA-C the fewest in a later analysis, as rates varied by HLA locus. Researchers left out some V segments, among them TRBV6-2 and TRBV6-3, as indistinguishable. A list of 150 to 200 TCR beta chains associated with cytomegalovirus was given. In vitro, a few CMV-associated chains proved specific for CMV antigens.

Trimming took 4 bases from V and 5 from J; bases not matched to a gene: 10. Germline V CDR1 and CDR2: SGHDT, YYEEEE. The CDR3 length is 15 residues. PCR primers comprised 60 Vbeta and 13 Jbeta primers. Assay: immunoSEQ multiplex PCR; the TCRdb copy retains only in-frame clones and omits some. Its table records about 70,000 clones. The gene calls are TRBV5-6 and TRBJ1-1; TRBD1 matches 8 bases. This sequence originates from a female donor in good health and CMV-seropositive. The sample consisted of PBMCs. The CDR3 here is CASSMRQGRGTEAFF. The DNA of the CDR3 is TGTGCCAGCAGCATGAGACAGGGGCGGGGGACTGAAGCTTTCTTT.